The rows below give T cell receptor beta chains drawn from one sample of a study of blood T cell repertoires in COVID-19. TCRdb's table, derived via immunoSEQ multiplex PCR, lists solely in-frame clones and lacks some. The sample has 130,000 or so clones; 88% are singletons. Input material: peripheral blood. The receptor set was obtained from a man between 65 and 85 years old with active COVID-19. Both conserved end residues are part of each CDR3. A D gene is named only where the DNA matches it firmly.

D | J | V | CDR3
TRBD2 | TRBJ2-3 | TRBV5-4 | CASSVPGLASDTQYF
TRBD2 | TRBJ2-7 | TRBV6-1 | CASSELRAGAYEQYF
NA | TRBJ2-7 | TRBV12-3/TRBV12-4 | CASSFGRAEQYF
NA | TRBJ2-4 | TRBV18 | CASSPGLNENIQYF
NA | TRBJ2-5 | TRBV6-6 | CASSLSGRETQYF
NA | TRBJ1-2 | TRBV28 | CASSRWTLVSPNYGYTF
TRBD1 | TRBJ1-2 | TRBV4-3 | CASSQAVPGQGRRDGYTF
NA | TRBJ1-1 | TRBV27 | CASSLGDGGEAFF
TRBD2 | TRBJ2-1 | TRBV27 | CASSSTSGHYNEQFF
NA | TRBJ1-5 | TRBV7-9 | CASSFQNQPQHF
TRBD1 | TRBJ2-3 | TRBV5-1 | CASSLAPGQVTDTQYF
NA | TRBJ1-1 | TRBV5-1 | CASSLPGVNTEAFF
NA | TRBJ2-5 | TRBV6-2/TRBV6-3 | CASSYRQERGTQYF
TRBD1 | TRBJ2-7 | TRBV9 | CASSVGQGHHEQYF
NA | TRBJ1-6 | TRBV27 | CATKEAGLPLHF
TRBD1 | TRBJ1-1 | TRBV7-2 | CASSLDRVNTEAFF
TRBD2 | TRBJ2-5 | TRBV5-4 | CASSLVGGETQYF
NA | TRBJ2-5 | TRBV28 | CASSLRQGRETQYF
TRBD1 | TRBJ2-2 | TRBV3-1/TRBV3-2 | CASSPYRGTGHTGELFF
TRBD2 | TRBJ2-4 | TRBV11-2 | CASSRGLAGAKNIQYF
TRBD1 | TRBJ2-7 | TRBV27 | CASSPGQYYEQYF
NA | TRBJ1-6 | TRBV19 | CASSTKTDNSPLHF
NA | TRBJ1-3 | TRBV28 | CASSEQYGSGNTIYF
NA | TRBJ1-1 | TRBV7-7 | CASSNLSGGNTEAFF
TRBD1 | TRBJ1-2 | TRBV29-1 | CSASTGLDGYTF
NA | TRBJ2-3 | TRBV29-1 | CSVEGAHVADTQYF
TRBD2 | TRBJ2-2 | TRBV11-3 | CASSPRLAGETGELFF
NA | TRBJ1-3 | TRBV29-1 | CSVVEEAGGNTIYF
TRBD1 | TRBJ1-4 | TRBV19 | CASSPRDRGEKLFF
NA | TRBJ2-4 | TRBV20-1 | CSASREIAKNIQYF
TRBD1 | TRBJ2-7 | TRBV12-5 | CASGSSFLRDRGGEGTYEQYF
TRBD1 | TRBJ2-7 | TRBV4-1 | CASSPQGAVEQYF
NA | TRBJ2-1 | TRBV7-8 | CASSFTIDSSYNEQFF
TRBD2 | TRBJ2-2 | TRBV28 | CASSLPAGRTGELFF
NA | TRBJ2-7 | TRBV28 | CASSELSVPYEQYF
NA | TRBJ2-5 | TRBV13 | CASSSRPERETQYF
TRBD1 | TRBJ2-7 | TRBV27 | CASSWGTGDEQYF
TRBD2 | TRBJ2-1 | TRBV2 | CASSEVVGLPNEQFF
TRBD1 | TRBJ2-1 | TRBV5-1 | CASSQTPGQGIGQFF
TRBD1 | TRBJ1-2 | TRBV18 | CASSSDRGNYGYTF